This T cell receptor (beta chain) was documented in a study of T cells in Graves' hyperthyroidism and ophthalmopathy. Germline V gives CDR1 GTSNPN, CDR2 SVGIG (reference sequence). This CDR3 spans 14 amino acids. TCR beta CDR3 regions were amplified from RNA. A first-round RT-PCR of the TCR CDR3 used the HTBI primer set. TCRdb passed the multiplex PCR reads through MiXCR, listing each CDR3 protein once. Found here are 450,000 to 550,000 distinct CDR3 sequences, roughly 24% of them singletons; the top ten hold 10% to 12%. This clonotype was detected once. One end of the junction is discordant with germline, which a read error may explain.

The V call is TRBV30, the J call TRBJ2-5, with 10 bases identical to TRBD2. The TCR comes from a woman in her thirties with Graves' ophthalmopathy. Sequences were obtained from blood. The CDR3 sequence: CARSASGGGETQYF. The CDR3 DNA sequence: TGTGCCCGGAGTGCTAGCGGGGGAGGCGAGACCCAGTACTTC.